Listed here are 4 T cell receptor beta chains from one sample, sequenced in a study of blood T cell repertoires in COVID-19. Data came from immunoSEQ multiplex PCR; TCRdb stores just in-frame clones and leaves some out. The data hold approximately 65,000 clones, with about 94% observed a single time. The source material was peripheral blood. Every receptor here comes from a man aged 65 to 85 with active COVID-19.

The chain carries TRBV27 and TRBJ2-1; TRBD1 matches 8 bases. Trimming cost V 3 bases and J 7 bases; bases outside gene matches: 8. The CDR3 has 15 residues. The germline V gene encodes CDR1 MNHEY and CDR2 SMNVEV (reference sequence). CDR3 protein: CASSFGAGGENEQFF. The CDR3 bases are TGTGCCAGCAGTTTCGGGGCAGGGGGCGAGAATGAGCAGTTCTTC.

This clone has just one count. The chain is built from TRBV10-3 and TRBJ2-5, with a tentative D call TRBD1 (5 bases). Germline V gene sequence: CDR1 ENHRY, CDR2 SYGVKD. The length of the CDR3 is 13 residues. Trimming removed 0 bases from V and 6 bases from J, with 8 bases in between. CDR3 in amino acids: CAISESTGQTQYF. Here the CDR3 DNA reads TGTGCCATCAGTGAGTCCACAGGCCAGACCCAGTACTTC.

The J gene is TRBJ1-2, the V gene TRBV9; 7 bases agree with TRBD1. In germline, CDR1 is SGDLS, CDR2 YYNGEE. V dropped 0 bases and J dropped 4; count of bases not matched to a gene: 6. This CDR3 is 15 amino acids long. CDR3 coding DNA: TGTGCCAGCAGCGTAGACGGACAGGCCCGCTATGGCTACACCTTC. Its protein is CASSVDGQARYGYTF.

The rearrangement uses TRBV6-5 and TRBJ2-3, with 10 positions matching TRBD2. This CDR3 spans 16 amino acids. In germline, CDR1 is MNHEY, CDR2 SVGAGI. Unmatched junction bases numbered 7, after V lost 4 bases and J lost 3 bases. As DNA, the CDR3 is TGTGCCAGCAGTTCCCAGCGGGGGGGTAAGACAGATACGCAGTATTTT. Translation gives CASSSQRGGKTDTQYF.